Listed below are T cell receptor beta chains from one sample, sequenced in a study of T cell changes during pregnancy in multiple sclerosis. TCRdb's table, derived via immunoSEQ multiplex PCR, lists solely in-frame clones and lacks some. Of around 99,000 clones listed, around 94% are singletons. This material consisted of peripheral blood, taken in the first trimester of pregnancy. The receptors were gathered from a female donor with multiple sclerosis, enrolled in a pregnancy study. CDR3s include the opening cysteine and the closing phenylalanine or tryptophan. A D gene is named only where the DNA matches it firmly. For some rows the clone size is stated as once, few or many, or as a class when expanded; others skip it.

>TRBV2|TRBJ2-7|.|.
TGTGCCAGCAGTGACCGGGATCACTACGAGCAGTACTTC
CASSDRDHYEQYF
>TRBV19|TRBJ1-1|once|TRBD1
TGTGCCAGTAGTATAGGTAAGGGGGCTCCCACTGAAGCTTTCTTT
CASSIGKGAPTEAFF
>TRBV6-4|TRBJ2-3|.|.
TGTGCCAGCAGAAAGACCCTATTAAGCGGAGGTTTCACAGATACGCAGTATTTT
CASRKTLLSGGFTDTQYF
>TRBV7-9|TRBJ1-5|.|TRBD1
TGTGCCAGCAGCCCGGAAAGGGGGCGGTGGAATCAGCCCCAGCATTTT
CASSPERGRWNQPQHF
>TRBV4-1|TRBJ2-1|.|TRBD2
TGCGCCAGCAGCCAAGATGGTGGGGGAGCGGGAGAGGCCTGGAATGAGCAGTTCTTC
CASSQDGGGAGEAWNEQFF
>TRBV6-6|TRBJ2-1|.|.
TGTGCCAGCAGTCCCAGAGGCACGAAGCAGTTCTTC
CASSPRGTKQFF
>TRBV6-5|TRBJ2-1|few|TRBD2
TGTGCCAGCAGTGTAGCGGGAGGGTACAATGAGCAGTTCTTC
CASSVAGGYNEQFF
>TRBV28|TRBJ1-2|.|TRBD1
TGTGCCAGCAGCTCAGTACAGGGGGCCATTGGCTACACCTTC
CASSSVQGAIGYTF
>TRBV27|TRBJ2-7|.|TRBD2
TGTGCCAGCAGTTCGCCTCGAGCGGGAGCGGACGAGCAGTACTTC
CASSSPRAGADEQYF
>TRBV28|TRBJ2-7|.|.
TGTGCCAGCAGCTCCATCACTAGAACCCACGAGCAGTACTTC
CASSSITRTHEQYF
>TRBV7-9|TRBJ1-3|once|.
TGTGCCAGCAGCTCACTATCAGGCCACCGAGGGTCTGGAAACACCATATATTTT
CASSSLSGHRGSGNTIYF
>TRBV10-3|TRBJ2-1|.|.
TGTGCCATCAGTGAGTTAACAGGAAGAACCTACAATGAGCAGTTCTTC
CAISELTGRTYNEQFF
>TRBV5-1|TRBJ2-1|.|.
TGCGCCAGCAGCCCACGGGTCATTCCGGGGGTCTACAATGAGCAGTTCTTC
CASSPRVIPGVYNEQFF
>TRBV6-5|TRBJ2-7|.|.
TGTGCCAGCAGTTTTCAGATCTCCTACGAGCAGTACTTC
CASSFQISYEQYF
>TRBV7-2|TRBJ2-3|.|TRBD2
TGTGCCAGCAGCATGACTAGCGGGAGGGGAGATACGCAGTATTTT
CASSMTSGRGDTQYF
>TRBV27|TRBJ2-5|.|.
TGTGCCAGCAGTTCCCTTCGGTTGGAGACCCAGTACTTC
CASSSLRLETQYF
>TRBV27|TRBJ2-7|.|TRBD2
TGTGCCAGCGGCCGCCCTAGCGGCCCCTACGAGCAGTACTTC
CASGRPSGPYEQYF
>TRBV6-1|TRBJ1-5|.|.
TGTGCCAGCAGTGAACCTGGGGGGGGGCCCCAGCATTTT
CASSEPGGGPQHF